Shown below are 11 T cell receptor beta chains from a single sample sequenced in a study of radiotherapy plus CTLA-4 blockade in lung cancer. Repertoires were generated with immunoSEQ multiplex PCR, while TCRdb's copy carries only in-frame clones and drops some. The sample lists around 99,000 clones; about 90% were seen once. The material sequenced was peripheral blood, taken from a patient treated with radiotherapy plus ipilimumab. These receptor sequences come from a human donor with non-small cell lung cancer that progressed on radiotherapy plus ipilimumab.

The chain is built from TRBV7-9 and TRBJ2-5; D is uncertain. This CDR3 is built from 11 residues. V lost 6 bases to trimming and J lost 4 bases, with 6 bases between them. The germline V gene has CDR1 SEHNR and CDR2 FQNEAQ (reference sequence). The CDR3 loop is CASRRGETQYF. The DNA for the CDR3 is TGTGCCAGCAGAAGAGGAGAGACCCAGTACTTC.

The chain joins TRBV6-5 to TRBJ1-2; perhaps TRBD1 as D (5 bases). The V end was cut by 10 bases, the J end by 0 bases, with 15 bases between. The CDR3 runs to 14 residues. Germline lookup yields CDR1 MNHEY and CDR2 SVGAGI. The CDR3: CATLAEGSNYGYTF. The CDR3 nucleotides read TGTGCCACTTTAGCTGAGGGGTCTAACTATGGCTACACCTTC.

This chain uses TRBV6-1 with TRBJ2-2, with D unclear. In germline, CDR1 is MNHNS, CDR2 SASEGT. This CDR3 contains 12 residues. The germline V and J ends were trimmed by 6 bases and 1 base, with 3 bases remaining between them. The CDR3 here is CASSRNTGELFF. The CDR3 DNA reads TGTGCCAGCAGCCGGAACACCGGGGAGCTGTTTTTT.

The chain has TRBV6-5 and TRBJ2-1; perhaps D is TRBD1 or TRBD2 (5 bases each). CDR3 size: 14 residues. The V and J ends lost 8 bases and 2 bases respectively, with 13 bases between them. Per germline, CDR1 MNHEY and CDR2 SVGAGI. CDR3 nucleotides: TGTGCCAGCGGGGGTGAAAGTCCCTACAATGAGCAGTTCTTC. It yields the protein CASGGESPYNEQFF.

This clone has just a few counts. The CDR3 reads CASGREGGYEQYF. The CDR3 DNA reads as TGTGCCAGCGGCCGCGAAGGGGGGTACGAGCAGTACTTC. The chain employs TRBV25-1 and TRBJ2-7; D may be TRBD1 or TRBD2 (6 bases each). Per the germline V gene, CDR1 is MGHDK and CDR2 is SYGVNS. The CDR3 has 13 residues. V was pared by 8 bases and J by 4 bases, with 15 bases between.

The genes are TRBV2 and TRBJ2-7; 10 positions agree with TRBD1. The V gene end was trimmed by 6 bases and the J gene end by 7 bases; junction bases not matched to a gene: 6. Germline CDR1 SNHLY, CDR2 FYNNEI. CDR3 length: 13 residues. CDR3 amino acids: CASRVGQGLEQYF. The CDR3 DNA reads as TGTGCCAGCAGGGTGGGACAGGGGTTGGAGCAGTACTTC.

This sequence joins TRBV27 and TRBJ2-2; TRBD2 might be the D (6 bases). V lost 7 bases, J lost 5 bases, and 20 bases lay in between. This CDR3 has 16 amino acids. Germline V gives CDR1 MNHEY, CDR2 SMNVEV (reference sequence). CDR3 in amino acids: CASTPRGLAYTGELFF. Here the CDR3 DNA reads TGTGCCAGCACTCCTAGGGGCCTAGCGTATACCGGGGAGCTGTTTTTT.

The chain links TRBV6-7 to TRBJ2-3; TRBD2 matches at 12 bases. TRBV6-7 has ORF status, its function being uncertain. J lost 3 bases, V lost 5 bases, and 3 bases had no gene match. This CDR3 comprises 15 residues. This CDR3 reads CASSNGTSGTDTQYF. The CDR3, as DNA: TGTGCCAGCAGTAACGGGACTAGCGGGACAGATACGCAGTATTTT.

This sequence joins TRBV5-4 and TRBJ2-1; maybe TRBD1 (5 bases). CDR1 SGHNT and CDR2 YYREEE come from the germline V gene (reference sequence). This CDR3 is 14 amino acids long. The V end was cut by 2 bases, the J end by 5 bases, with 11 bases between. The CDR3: CASSFPRDNNEQFF. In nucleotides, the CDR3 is TGTGCCAGCAGCTTCCCCAGGGATAACAATGAGCAGTTCTTC.

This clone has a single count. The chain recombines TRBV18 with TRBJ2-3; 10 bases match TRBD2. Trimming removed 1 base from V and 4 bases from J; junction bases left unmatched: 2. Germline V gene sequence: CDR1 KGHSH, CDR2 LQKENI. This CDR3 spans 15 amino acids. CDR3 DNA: TGTGCCAGCTCACCACTAGCGGGAGGCTCAGATACGCAGTATTTT. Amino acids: CASSPLAGGSDTQYF.

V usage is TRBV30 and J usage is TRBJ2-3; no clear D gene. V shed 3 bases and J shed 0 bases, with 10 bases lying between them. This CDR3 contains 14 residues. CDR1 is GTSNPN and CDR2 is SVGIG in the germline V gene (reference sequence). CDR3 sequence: CAWRLQVSTDTQYF. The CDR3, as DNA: TGTGCCTGGAGATTGCAGGTTAGCACAGATACGCAGTATTTT.